Given below is one TCR beta chain in context. Antigen specificity is unknown. Described time point: week 11, during vaccination. Vaccination used 300 ug of mutant IDH1 20-mer peptide per dose, with topical imiquimod. The data stem from a study of a mutant IDH1 vaccine in newly diagnosed glioma. Clones were sequenced by immunoSEQ multiplex PCR, and TCRdb holds only the in-frame ones, with some missing. Counted here are around 60,000 clones, around 84% occurring once; the ten biggest clones make up more than 7.5%. Germline trimming cut 0 bases from V and 5 bases from J; bases unmatched to any gene: 11. The CDR3 covers 17 residues. Germline lookup yields CDR1 LGHNA and CDR2 YSLEER.

The specimen was PBMCs, collected from a glioma patient whose treatment included an IDH1 peptide vaccine. V usage is TRBV4-3 and J usage is TRBJ1-2, with 8 bases lining up with TRBD1. The TCR sequence derives from a woman aged 50 to 60 with glioma. The CDR3 loop is CASSQDHRQGAKYGYTF. CDR3 coding DNA: TGCGCCAGCAGCCAAGATCATCGCCAGGGGGCAAAGTATGGCTACACCTTC.